Presented here are 24 T cell receptor beta chains from one specimen sequenced in a study of blood T cell repertoires in COVID-19. Assay used: immunoSEQ multiplex PCR; TCRdb lists only in-frame clones, some missing. Of 150,000 or so clones listed, under 90% are singletons. The sequenced sample consisted of PBMCs or T cells enriched from blood (not recorded which). These receptors all come from a woman aged 45-65 years who had recovered from COVID-19.

The chain uses TRBV4-3 and TRBJ2-1; 7 nucleotides line up with TRBD2. The CDR3 loop spans 16 amino acids. The V segment lost 0 bases and the J segment 10 bases; nucleotides outside the gene matches: 12. Germline loops: CDR1 LGHNA, CDR2 YSLEER. The CDR3 sequence is CASSQDAAGDPIEQFF. The CDR3 region has the DNA TGCGCCAGCAGCCAAGACGCGGCGGGAGATCCGATCGAGCAGTTCTTC.

The chain uses TRBV28 and TRBJ1-2; D gene uncertain. Germline CDR1 reads MDHEN; CDR2 reads SYDVKM. V was shortened by 3 bases and J by 7 bases, with 15 bases between the two germline ends. There are 14 residues in the CDR3. The CDR3 sequence is CASSLEWVFGGYTF. Written as DNA, the CDR3 is TGTGCCAGCAGTTTGGAGTGGGTGTTTGGTGGCTACACCTTC.

The V and J genes are TRBV28 and TRBJ2-1; 12 bases are a match to TRBD1. This CDR3 comprises 15 residues. The germline CDR1 and CDR2 sequences are MDHEN and SYDVKM. V lost 5 bases, J lost 7 bases, and 6 bases stayed unmatched. CDR3 protein: CASSHPGQGANEQFF. The CDR3 bases are TGTGCCAGCAGTCACCCGGGACAGGGGGCAAATGAGCAGTTCTTC.

This clone is a singleton in its sample. The CDR3 bases are TGTGCCAGCAGCTTGGGGGGACAGGGGGCGGCGATCTATGGCTACACCTTC. It specifies CASSLGGQGAAIYGYTF. This chain joins TRBV5-4 and TRBJ1-2; 12 positions agree with TRBD1. The CDR3 totals 17 residues. Per the germline V gene, CDR1 is SGHNT and CDR2 is YYREEE (reference sequence). V shed 0 bases and J 4 bases; nucleotides not matched to a gene: 7. The complete variable domain, with remaining parts taken from reference TRBV5-4 and TRBJ1-2, reads ETGVTQSPTHLIKTRGQQVTLRCSSQSGHNTVSWYQQALGQGPQFIFQYYREEENGRGNFPPRFSGLQFPNYSSELNVNALELDDSALYLCASSLGGQGAAIYGYTFGSGTRLTVV.

The chain has TRBV6-2 or TRBV6-3 and TRBJ1-5, with 11 bases lining up with TRBD1. J gave up 8 bases and V 6 bases, and 6 bases lay outside the gene matches. The CDR3 is made up of 14 amino acids. Germline CDR1 MNHEY, CDR2 SVGEGT. CDR3: CASSRDRGYEPQHF. CDR3 DNA: TGTGCCAGCAGCCGGGACAGGGGGTATGAGCCCCAGCATTTT.

V gene TRBV7-6 combines with J gene TRBJ2-2, with 10 bases that match TRBD1. CDR1 SGHVS and CDR2 FNYEAQ come from the germline V gene. The length of the CDR3 is 16 residues. J was trimmed by 3 bases and V by 6 bases; bases with no gene match: 7. CDR3 protein: CASSIGTGADTGELFF. The CDR3 bases are TGTGCCAGCAGTATAGGGACAGGGGCGGACACCGGGGAGCTGTTTTTT.

This clone occurred once. The chain joins TRBV25-1 to TRBJ1-1; unclear D gene. Germline V gives CDR1 MGHDK, CDR2 SYGVNS. V lost 6 bases to trimming and J lost 8 bases, with 10 bases between them. The CDR3 has 11 amino acids. CDR3 nucleotide sequence: TGTGCCAGCAGGGCTAGAACCGAAGCTTTCTTT. Encoded protein: CASRARTEAFF.

The genes are TRBV11-3 and TRBJ2-2; 7 positions match TRBD1. V shed 6 bases, J shed 1 base, and the junction held 2 bases outside the gene matches. CDR3 length: 14 residues. Germline V lookup: CDR1 SGHNT, CDR2 YENEEA. The CDR3 coding sequence is TGTGCCAGCAGTAGACAGGGGAACACCGGGGAGCTGTTTTTT. Protein: CASSRQGNTGELFF.

The chain has TRBV11-2 and TRBJ1-3, with unresolved D. CDR3 size: 14 residues. Germline CDR1 and CDR2: SGHAT and FQNNGV. V was cut by 5 bases and J by 2 bases, with 10 bases left in between. The DNA of the CDR3 is TGTGCCAGCAGCCGATTTGAGCCTGGAAACACCATATATTTT. This sequence encodes CASSRFEPGNTIYF.

The chain carries TRBV28 and TRBJ1-5; 7 nucleotides match TRBD1. This CDR3 is 16 amino acids long. Per germline, CDR1 MDHEN and CDR2 SYDVKM. V trimming: 6 bases; J trimming: 7 bases; junction bases outside the gene matches: 15. In DNA form, the CDR3 reads TGTGCCAGCAGACCCGTGCAGGGGGGCTTTAGGCAGCCCCAGCATTTT. Translating gives CASRPVQGGFRQPQHF.

The chain uses TRBV6-5 and TRBJ1-2, with 9 bases identical to TRBD1. Germline lookup yields CDR1 MNHEY and CDR2 SVGAGI. This CDR3 spans 15 amino acids. V gave up 2 bases and J gave up 1 base; unmatched junction bases: 2. The CDR3 sequence: CASSYPGQGNYGYTF. CDR3 DNA: TGTGCCAGCAGTTACCCGGGACAGGGTAACTATGGCTACACCTTC.

The chain recombines TRBV2 with TRBJ1-6; no clear D. With 7 bases removed from V and 9 bases from J, the gap between germline ends came to 13 bases. CDR3 size: 13 residues. Looked up from germline, CDR1 is SNHLY and CDR2 is FYNNEI. DNA of the CDR3: TGTGCCAGCATATCCACAGAAGGTTCACCCCTCCACTTT. It codes for CASISTEGSPLHF.

The rearrangement links TRBV11-3 to TRBJ1-4; unclear D gene. V was trimmed by 5 bases and J by 6 bases, leaving 10 bases between them. This CDR3 has 13 amino acids. Per germline, CDR1 SGHNT and CDR2 YENEEA. The CDR3 spells CASSQRGDEKLFF. Written as DNA, the CDR3 is TGTGCCAGCAGCCAGCGCGGGGATGAAAAACTGTTTTTT.

The CDR3 sequence is CASSIGYRGVEQYF. CDR3 sequence (DNA): TGTGCCAGTAGTATTGGATACAGGGGGGTCGAGCAGTACTTC. The chain employs TRBV19 and TRBJ2-7, with 8 bases that match TRBD1. V gave up 3 bases and J gave up 6 bases; unmatched junction bases: 7. Looked up from germline, CDR1 is LNHDA and CDR2 is SQIVND (reference sequence). This CDR3 region has 14 residues.

The V call is TRBV7-2, the J call TRBJ2-2; 8 bases agree with TRBD1. The CDR3 is made up of 16 amino acids. V lost 3 bases, J lost 3 bases, and 6 bases stayed unmatched. Germline-derived CDR1 and CDR2 are SGHTA and FQGNSA. CDR3 sequence reads: CASSFRTGPYTGELFF. The CDR3, as DNA: TGTGCCAGCAGCTTTCGGACAGGGCCTTACACCGGGGAGCTGTTTTTT.

The CDR3 DNA reads as TGTGCCAGCAGGGGACCGGGACACCCTACCAATGAGCAGTTCTTC. Protein: CASRGPGHPTNEQFF. The chain carries TRBV7-2 and TRBJ2-1, with D possibly TRBD1 on 6 matching bases. The germline CDR1 and CDR2 sequences are SGHTA and FQGNSA. V was trimmed by 6 bases and J by 6 bases, leaving 18 bases between them. This CDR3 is built from 15 residues.

This sequence joins TRBV6-5 and TRBJ1-1; D not certain. The CDR3 is made up of 15 amino acids. Per the germline V gene, CDR1 is MNHEY and CDR2 is SVGAGI. The V and J ends lost 2 bases and 2 bases respectively, with 12 bases between them. As DNA, the CDR3 is TGTGCCAGCAGTTACGGGTATCGGAGAAACACTGAAGCTTTCTTT. This gives the protein CASSYGYRRNTEAFF.

The chain uses TRBV6-5 and TRBJ2-7, with TRBD1 matching 9 bases. This CDR3 is 14 amino acids long. J was trimmed by 3 bases and V by 1 base; bases with no gene match: 1. From germline, CDR1 is MNHEY and CDR2 SVGAGI. The CDR3 sequence is CASSYLDRGYEQYF. The CDR3 region has the DNA TGTGCCAGCAGTTACTTGGACAGGGGCTACGAGCAGTACTTC.

This sequence joins TRBV6-4 and TRBJ2-1; 13 bases are shared with TRBD2. The V and J ends lost 5 bases and 5 bases, in that order; junction bases with no gene match: 6. Germline values: CDR1 MRHNA, CDR2 SNTAGT. The CDR3 has 16 residues. This CDR3 reads CASSKPGLAGNNEQFF. Written as DNA, the CDR3 is TGTGCCAGCAGTAAACCGGGACTAGCGGGAAACAATGAGCAGTTCTTC.

The chain joins TRBV6-5 to TRBJ2-2; D unclear. CDR3 size: 13 residues. Trimming took 0 bases from V and 3 from J, leaving 2 bases between them. CDR1 is MNHEY, CDR2 SVGAGI, per germline. CDR3 bases: TGTGCCAGCAGTTACTCCTACACCGGGGAGCTGTTTTTT. This encodes CASSYSYTGELFF.

The chain recombines TRBV9 with TRBJ2-3, with 10 bases aligning to TRBD2. This CDR3 spans 18 amino acids. The junction had 13 bases not matched to a gene; V was cut back by 4 bases and J by 2 bases. CDR1 and CDR2 (germline): SGDLS, YYNGEE. The CDR3 DNA reads TGTGCCAGCAGCTACCTTTGGAGCGGGGGGGGATCCACAGATACGCAGTATTTT. It is translated as CASSYLWSGGGSTDTQYF.

V usage is TRBV15 and J usage is TRBJ1-4, with 7 nucleotides matching TRBD1. Germline loops: CDR1 LNHNV, CDR2 YYDKDF (reference sequence). V was pared by 2 bases and J by 5 bases, with 5 bases of the junction left unmatched. This CDR3 spans 15 amino acids. CDR3 in amino acids: CATSRTQGQNEKLFF. The CDR3 coding sequence is TGTGCCACCAGCAGAACACAGGGACAGAATGAAAAACTGTTTTTT.

This clone has only a few counts. The chain links TRBV19 to TRBJ2-7, with 10 bases aligning to TRBD2. Germline lookup yields CDR1 LNHDA and CDR2 SQIVND (reference sequence). Trimming cost V 5 bases and J 4 bases; bases outside gene matches: 2. CDR3 length: 13 amino acids. CDR3 sequence reads: CASSQTSGYEQYF. The CDR3 DNA follows: TGTGCCAGTAGTCAGACTAGCGGGTACGAGCAGTACTTC.

CDR3 DNA: TGTGCCAGCAGTTACTCGTACGGCTACGAGCAGTACTTC. Protein sequence: CASSYSYGYEQYF. The gene calls are TRBV6-5 and TRBJ2-7; D is undetermined. The CDR3 is made up of 13 amino acids. V dropped 0 bases and J dropped 3 bases, with 6 bases sitting between them. Germline V gene sequence: CDR1 MNHEY, CDR2 SVGAGI.